This is a list of T cell receptor beta chains from one sample in a study of cytomegalovirus exposure and HLA in healthy donors. Measured with immunoSEQ multiplex PCR; TCRdb has only the in-frame clones, and not every one. The table includes around 150,000 clones, about 9.2% detected once. Sample: PBMCs. The origin of the receptors is a woman aged 40 to 50 in good health and CMV-seropositive. Both conserved end residues are part of each CDR3. Each record gives: clone size, V gene, J gene, CDR3 protein. Only some rows state a clone size, as once, few, many or a class for expanded clones.

few	TRBV28	TRBJ1-5	CASRRGTDSNQPQHF
few	TRBV5-6	TRBJ1-1	CASSLARDTEAFF
few	TRBV5-1	TRBJ2-2	CASSLTGTGGISTGELFF
few	TRBV7-7	TRBJ2-1	CASSSLGGLATDEQFF
few	TRBV6-4	TRBJ1-1	CASRKDRVDTEAFF
.	TRBV4-1	TRBJ2-7	CASSQDPGQAGEQYF
few	TRBV7-9	TRBJ2-7	CASSLETRYYEQYF
few	TRBV4-3	TRBJ2-1	CASSQDFTASGTISYNEQFF
.	TRBV5-6	TRBJ1-1	CASSLVRGNTEAFF
few	TRBV10-2	TRBJ2-5	CASSVMAGGGETQYF
.	TRBV5-8	TRBJ1-4	CASSAGPTGKLFF
.	TRBV11-2	TRBJ2-7	CASSLNLLQVGPYEQYF
few	TRBV6-5	TRBJ2-1	CASRLLAGVFNEQFF
few	TRBV18	TRBJ1-2	CASSAELNYGYTF
few	TRBV4-1	TRBJ2-1	CASSPTERAGGPSNEQFF
.	TRBV5-1	TRBJ2-1	CASSGTAYNEQFF
.	TRBV5-1	TRBJ1-3	CASSLAVGSGNTIYF
.	TRBV5-3	TRBJ2-1	CARRRGTSGGRSSYNEQFF
few	TRBV6-5	TRBJ1-5	CASKQGPYQPQHF